Sequencing of this TCR beta chain was carried out in a study of T cells in Graves' hyperthyroidism and ophthalmopathy. CDR3 length: 16 residues. Germline V gene sequence: CDR1 LNHDA, CDR2 SQIVND (reference sequence). RNA transcripts were the template for amplifying TCR beta CDR3 regions. HTBI primers were employed in a first-round RT-PCR of the TCR CDR3. TCRdb re-analysed the multiplex PCR reads in MiXCR, keeping a single row per CDR3 protein. The repertoire includes fewer than 650,000 distinct CDR3 sequences, approximately 14% of them detected once, and over 11% sits in the top ten. The table lists this clonotype with a few counts. Mismatch with germline at one junction end may stem from a read error.

The TCR was taken from a woman aged 40-49 years with Graves' hyperthyroidism. The V gene is TRBV19, the J gene TRBJ2-1; 10 bases are shared with TRBD2. What was sequenced was blood. CDR3 in DNA: TGTGCCAGTAGTGCTCTAGCGGGGGAGGGAAACAATGAGCAGCTCTTC. It translates to CASSALAGEGNNEQLF.